This record covers a single T cell receptor (beta chain). These data belong to a study of cytomegalovirus exposure and HLA in healthy donors. Primers: 60 Vbeta forward and 13 Jbeta reverse. Produced via immunoSEQ multiplex PCR; TCRdb's table is partial and in-frame only. There are 65,000 to 75,000 clones in the sample; about 74% occur only once, and more than 9.5% lies in the top ten. The sequence derives from a woman aged 60 to 75 in good health and CMV-seropositive. The specimen was PBMCs.

CDR3 in amino acids: CASTCRGAEAFF. The CDR3 coding sequence is TGTGCCAGCACCTGCCGGGGGGCTGAAGCTTTCTTT. V and J are TRBV6-7 and TRBJ1-1, with a tentative D call TRBD1 (5 bases). TRBV6-7 is noted as an ORF with a role that remains uncertain. V gave up 7 bases and J gave up 6 bases, with 12 bases separating them. The CDR3 is 12 residues long.